Presented here are 18 T cell receptor beta chains from one specimen sequenced in a study of tumor and adjacent non-tumor tissue in lung cancer. No cell sorting was done before RNA was extracted from the tissue. The normal lung tissue was taken more than 3 cm from the tumor edge. Three rounds of nested PCR, following a modified ARM-PCR protocol, produced the TCRbeta library. TCRdb called the multiplex PCR reads again in MiXCR, with one record for every CDR3 protein. The table records about 110,000 distinct CDR3 sequences, 62% of them present only once. The sequencing input was distant non-tumor lung tissue. The source is a man aged 60 to 69 with non-small cell lung cancer.

This clonotype was recorded a few times. The CDR3 does not close with the conserved phenylalanine or tryptophan, likely indicating a read error. This sequence joins TRBV5-6 and TRBJ2-1, with D unclear. Trimming took off 4 bases at V and 7 bases at J, with 21 bases between the two ends. CDR3 length: 16 residues. Looked up from germline, CDR1 is SGHDT and CDR2 is YYEEEE. This CDR3 is CASSAVRATTRNEQFL. CDR3 in DNA: TGTGCCAGCAGCGCCGTACGGGCCACGACAAGGAATGAGCAGTTCCTC.

Worth noting for this clonotype: The junction does not match germline at one end; this may be a read error. The rearrangement joins TRBV4-1 to TRBJ2-7, with a possible D match to TRBD1 (6 bases). The CDR3 length is 15 residues. Germline CDR1 and CDR2: MGHRA and YSYEKL. In DNA form, the CDR3 reads TGCGCCAGCAACCAAGTAGGCCAGGGGTTATACGAGCAGTACTTC. Its translation is CASNQVGQGLYEQYF.

This clonotype was seen a few times. The V gene is TRBV28, the J gene TRBJ1-2; D uncertain. The germline V gene has CDR1 MDHEN and CDR2 SYDVKM. This CDR3 comprises 14 residues. Trimming took 5 bases from V and 5 from J, leaving 15 bases between them. The CDR3 DNA follows: TGTGCCAGCAGTCACACGGGGTTGGGATATGGCTACACCTTC. Translation gives CASSHTGLGYGYTF.

Turning to this clonotype: This may come from a read error, since a much larger clone is one base off. V and J are TRBV10-3 and TRBJ2-3; TRBD1 aligns across 11 bases. The germline V gene encodes CDR1 ENHRY and CDR2 SYGVKD. This CDR3 is 17 amino acids long. The CDR3 DNA follows: TGTGTCATCAGTCGGAGGGACAGGGGGGGAAGCACAGATACGCAGTATTTT. The encoded protein is CVISRRDRGGSTDTQYF.

By share of the sample, this clonotype is medium-sized. As DNA, the CDR3 is TGTGCCAGCAGCCCAACTAGAAACACAGATACGCAGTATTTT. Its translation: CASSPTRNTDTQYF. The chain is built from TRBV11-3 and TRBJ2-3, with D perhaps matching TRBD2 (5 bases). The germline V gene encodes CDR1 SGHNT and CDR2 YENEEA. The CDR3 spans 14 residues. Trimming removed 5 bases at V and 2 bases at J, with 11 bases between.

This clonotype appeared many times. The rearrangement links TRBV6-2 or TRBV6-3 to TRBJ2-1; TRBD1 might be the D (5 bases). CDR1 and CDR2 (germline): MNHEY, SVGEGT. Trimming stripped 7 bases from V and 0 bases from J, with 10 bases between. The CDR3 is 14 amino acids. CDR3 sequence (DNA): TGTGCCAGCACCCGGACAAACTCCTACAATGAGCAGTTCTTC. Its translation: CASTRTNSYNEQFF.

This chain joins TRBV6-5 and TRBJ1-1; a weak D match, TRBD1 (6 bases). CDR3 length equals 18 residues. CDR1 is MNHEY, CDR2 SVGAGI, per germline. The V end was cut by 0 bases, the J end by 7 bases, with 24 bases between. The CDR3 DNA follows: TGTGCCAGCAGTTACTCCGGGACTGGGGGCAGCGGTATCATTGAAGCTTTCTTT. It translates to CASSYSGTGGSGIIEAFF.

This clonotype has a count of ten or more. This CDR3 reads CASSEMWGEQFF. In DNA form, the CDR3 reads TGTGCCAGCAGTGAAATGTGGGGTGAGCAGTTCTTC. The V call is TRBV6-1, the J call TRBJ2-1; D gene unclear. V was shortened by 2 bases and J by 9 bases, with 8 bases between the two germline ends. The CDR3 runs to 12 residues. Germline V gene lookup returns CDR1 MNHNS and CDR2 SASEGT.

This rearrangement joins TRBV21-1 to TRBJ1-3; the tabulated D call, TRBD1, remains unverified against the DNA. TRBV21-1 is flagged as a pseudogene. The CDR3 runs 16 residues. As DNA, the CDR3 is TGTGCCAGCACCCCGGGGGAGCGACGTTCTGGAAACACCATATATTTT. It translates to CASTPGERRSGNTIYF.

In regard to this clonotype: Given a much more abundant clone one base away, this may be a read error. For the CDR3, the DNA is TGTGCCAACAACCTACAGGGGACGGGGGAGCAGTACTTC. The encoded protein is CANNLQGTGEQYF. The chain uses TRBV12-3 or TRBV12-4 and TRBJ2-7; TRBD1 aligns across 7 bases. CDR3 length: 13 amino acids. After removal of 10 bases from V and 7 bases from J, the junction contained 13 bases not matched to a gene.

The chain uses TRBV28 and TRBJ2-7; 9 nucleotides align to TRBD2. Looked up from germline, CDR1 is MDHEN and CDR2 is SYDVKM. Trimming at V came to 8 bases and at J to 8 bases, leaving 13 bases not matched to a gene. CDR3 length: 14 amino acids. The CDR3 here is CASGAASGMPKQYF. The DNA for the CDR3 is TGTGCCAGCGGGGCGGCTAGCGGGATGCCCAAGCAGTACTTC.

V usage is TRBV29-1 and J usage is TRBJ2-1; 10 bases agree with TRBD2. V dropped 4 bases and J dropped 5; count of bases not matched to a gene: 20. This CDR3 is built from 19 residues. CDR1 is SQVTM and CDR2 is ANQGSEA in the germline V gene. Here the CDR3 DNA reads TGCAGCGTTGTCGTGGCAGGGGCTAGCGGGAGTATGGTCCACAATGAGCAGTTCTTC. Translating it yields CSVVVAGASGSMVHNEQFF.

Points on this clonotype: Germline and junction disagree at one end, which may indicate a read error. In DNA, the CDR3 is TGTCCCAGCAGCACCGCGGGGCAGGGGCGTGACGAGCAGTACTTC. The encoded protein is CPSSTAGQGRDEQYF. The chain uses TRBV11-1 and TRBJ2-7; either TRBD1 or TRBD2 may fit D (6 bases each). The CDR3 loop spans 15 amino acids. Per the germline V gene, CDR1 is SGHAT and CDR2 is FQDESV (reference sequence).

Details on this clonotype: The germline gene is not matched at one end of the junction; a read error may be the cause. The genes are TRBV20-1 and TRBJ1-3; D might be TRBD1 (5 bases). The CDR3 length is 15 residues. Germline V gene lookup returns CDR1 DFQATT and CDR2 SNEGSKA (reference sequence). CDR3 protein: CIAISRAPSGNTIYF. CDR3 sequence (DNA): TGCATTGCTATCAGCAGGGCACCCTCTGGAAACACCATATATTTT.

A word on this clonotype: Relative to the germline gene, one junction end is altered; a read error may explain this. The chain links TRBV12-3 or TRBV12-4 to TRBJ2-7, with 8 bases fitting TRBD2. This CDR3 is built from 13 residues. The CDR3 reads CANSFGRAYEQYF. The CDR3 DNA reads as TGTGCCAACAGTTTCGGGAGGGCCTACGAACAGTACTTC.

Comments on this clonotype: Possible read error: a much larger clone is one base away. The chain has TRBV12-3 or TRBV12-4 and TRBJ1-3; D unclear. This CDR3 comprises 14 residues. V dropped 11 bases and J dropped 0 bases, with 14 bases sitting between them. CDR3 residues: CAGISGYSGNTIYF. The CDR3 DNA is TGTGCCGGCATCTCAGGCTACTCTGGAAACACCATATATTTT.

As regards this clonotype: No conserved phenylalanine or tryptophan is present at the end of the CDR3, so a read error is the likely explanation. The genes are TRBV6-5 and TRBJ2-3; D is possibly TRBD1 (6 bases). The germline V and J ends were trimmed by 6 bases and 3 bases, with 22 bases remaining between them. CDR1 MNHEY and CDR2 SVGAGI come from the germline V gene. The CDR3 extends over 17 amino acids. CDR3 sequence reads: CASSFGTSGGVTDTQYL. Here the CDR3 DNA reads TGTGCCAGCAGCTTTGGGACATCGGGTGGAGTGACAGATACGCAGTATCTT.

CDR3 region: CASRYGGGRAGTQYF. In DNA form, the CDR3 reads TGTGCCAGCAGATACGGTGGCGGGAGGGCAGGTACGCAGTATTTT. The rearrangement links TRBV6-5 to TRBJ2-3, with 9 bases that match TRBD2. Germline CDR1 reads MNHEY; CDR2 reads SVGAGI. The CDR3 length is 15 residues. The V and J ends lost 6 bases and 8 bases, in that order; junction bases with no gene match: 12.